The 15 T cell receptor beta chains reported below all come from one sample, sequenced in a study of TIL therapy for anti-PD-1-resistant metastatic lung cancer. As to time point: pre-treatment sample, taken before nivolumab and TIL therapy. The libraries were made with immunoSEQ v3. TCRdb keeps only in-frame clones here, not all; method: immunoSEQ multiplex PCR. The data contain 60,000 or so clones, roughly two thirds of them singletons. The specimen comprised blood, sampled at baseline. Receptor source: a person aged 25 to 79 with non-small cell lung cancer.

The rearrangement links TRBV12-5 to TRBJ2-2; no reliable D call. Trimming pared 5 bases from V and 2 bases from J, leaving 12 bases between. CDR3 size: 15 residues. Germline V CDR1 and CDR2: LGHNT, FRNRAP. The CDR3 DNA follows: TGTGCTAGTGGTCGGGCATTAAGTAACACCGGGGAGCTGTTTTTT. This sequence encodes CASGRALSNTGELFF.

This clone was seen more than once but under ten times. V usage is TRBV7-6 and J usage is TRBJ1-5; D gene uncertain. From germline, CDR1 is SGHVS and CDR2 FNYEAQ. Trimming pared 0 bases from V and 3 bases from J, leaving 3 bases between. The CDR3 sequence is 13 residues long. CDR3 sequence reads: CASSLALNQPQHF. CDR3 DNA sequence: TGTGCCAGCAGCTTAGCGCTCAATCAGCCCCAGCATTTT.

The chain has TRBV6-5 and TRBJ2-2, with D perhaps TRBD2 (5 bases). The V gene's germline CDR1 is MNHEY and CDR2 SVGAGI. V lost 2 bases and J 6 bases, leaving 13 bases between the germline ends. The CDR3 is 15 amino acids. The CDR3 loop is CASSYTELVAGELFF. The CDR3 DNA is TGTGCCAGCAGTTACACAGAACTAGTTGCCGGGGAGCTGTTTTTT.

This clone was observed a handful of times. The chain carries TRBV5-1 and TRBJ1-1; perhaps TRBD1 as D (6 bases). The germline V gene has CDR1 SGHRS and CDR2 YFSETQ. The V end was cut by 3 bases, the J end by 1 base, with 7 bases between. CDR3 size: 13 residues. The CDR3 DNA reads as TGCGCCAGCAGCTCGACAGGGAACACTGAAGCTTTCTTT. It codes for CASSSTGNTEAFF.

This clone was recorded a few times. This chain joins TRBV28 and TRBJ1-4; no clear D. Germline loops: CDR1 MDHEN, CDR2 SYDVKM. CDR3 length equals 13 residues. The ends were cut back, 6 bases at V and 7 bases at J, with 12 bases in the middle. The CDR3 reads CASSDAAGEKLFF. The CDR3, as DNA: TGTGCCAGCAGCGACGCGGCAGGTGAAAAACTGTTTTTT. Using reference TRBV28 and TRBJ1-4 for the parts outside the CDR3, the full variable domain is DVKVTQSSRYLVKRTGEKVFLECVQDMDHENMFWYRQDPGLGLRLIYFSYDVKMKEKGDIPEGYSVSREKKERFSLILESASTNQTSMYLCASSDAAGEKLFFGSGTQLSVL.

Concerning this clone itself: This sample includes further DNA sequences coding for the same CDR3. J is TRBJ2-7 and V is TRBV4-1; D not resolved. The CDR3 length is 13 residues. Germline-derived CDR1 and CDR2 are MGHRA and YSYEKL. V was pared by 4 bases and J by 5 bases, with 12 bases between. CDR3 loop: CASSRVAGNEQYF. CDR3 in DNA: TGCGCCAGCAGCCGGGTAGCAGGAAACGAGCAGTACTTC.

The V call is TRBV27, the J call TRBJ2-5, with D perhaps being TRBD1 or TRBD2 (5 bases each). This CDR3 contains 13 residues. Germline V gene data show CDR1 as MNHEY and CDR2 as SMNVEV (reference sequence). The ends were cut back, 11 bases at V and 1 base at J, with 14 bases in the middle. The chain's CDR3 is CASRIGGQETQYF. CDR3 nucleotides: TGTGCCTCACGAATTGGGGGCCAAGAGACCCAGTACTTC.

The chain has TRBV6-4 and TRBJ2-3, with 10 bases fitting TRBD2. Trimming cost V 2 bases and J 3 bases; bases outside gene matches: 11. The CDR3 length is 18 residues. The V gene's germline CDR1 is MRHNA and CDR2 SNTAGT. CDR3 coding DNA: TGTGCCAGCAGTGACCGGTCATCTAGCGGGAGTGGAACAGATACGCAGTATTTT. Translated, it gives CASSDRSSSGSGTDTQYF.

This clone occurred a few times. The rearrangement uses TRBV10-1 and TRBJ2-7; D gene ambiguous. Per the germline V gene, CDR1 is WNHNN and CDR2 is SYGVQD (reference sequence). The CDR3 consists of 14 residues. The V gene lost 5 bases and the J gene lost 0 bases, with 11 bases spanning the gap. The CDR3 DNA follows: TGCGCCAGCAGTCCACGGATAAGCTCCTACGAGCAGTACTTC. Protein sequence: CASSPRISSYEQYF.

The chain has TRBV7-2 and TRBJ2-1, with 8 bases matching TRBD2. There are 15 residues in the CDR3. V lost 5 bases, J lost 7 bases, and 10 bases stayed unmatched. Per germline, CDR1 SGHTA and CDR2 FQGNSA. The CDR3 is CASSPQRERGNEQFF. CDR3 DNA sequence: TGTGCCAGCAGCCCACAGCGGGAGCGAGGGAATGAGCAGTTCTTC.

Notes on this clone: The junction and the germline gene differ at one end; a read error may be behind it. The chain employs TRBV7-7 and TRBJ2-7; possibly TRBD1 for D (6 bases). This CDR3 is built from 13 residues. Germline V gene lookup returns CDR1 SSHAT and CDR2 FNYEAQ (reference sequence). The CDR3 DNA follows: TGTGCTAGCAGCTTAAACAGGGACCACGAGCAGTACTTC. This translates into CASSLNRDHEQYF.

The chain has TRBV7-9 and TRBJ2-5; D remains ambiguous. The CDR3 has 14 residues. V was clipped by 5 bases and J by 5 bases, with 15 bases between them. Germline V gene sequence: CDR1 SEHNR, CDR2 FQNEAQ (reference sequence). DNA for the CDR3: TGTGCCAGCAGCCCCTCGGACGGTTTTGAGACCCAGTACTTC. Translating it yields CASSPSDGFETQYF.

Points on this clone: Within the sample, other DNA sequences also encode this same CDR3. CDR3 DNA sequence: TGTGCCAGCAGCTACCAAAACTACGAGCAGTACTTC. Translation: CASSYQNYEQYF. The chain carries TRBV28 and TRBJ2-7; no clear D gene. With 6 bases removed from V and 3 bases from J, the gap between germline ends came to 9 bases. The CDR3 is 12 residues long. Germline V gene data show CDR1 as MDHEN and CDR2 as SYDVKM.

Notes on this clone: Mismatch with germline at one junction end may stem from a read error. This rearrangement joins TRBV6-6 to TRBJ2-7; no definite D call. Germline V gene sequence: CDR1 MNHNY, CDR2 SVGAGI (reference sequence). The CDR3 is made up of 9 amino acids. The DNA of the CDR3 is TGTGCCGCCGGGCCGCCTCTCTTCTTC. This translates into CAAGPPLFF.

CDR3 sequence: CARSPGPNYGYTF. The CDR3, as DNA: TGTGCCAGGAGCCCAGGACCAAACTATGGCTACACCTTC. The rearrangement uses TRBV6-1 and TRBJ1-2; D not resolved. Trimming left V 9 bases short and J 2 bases short, with 13 bases between. CDR1 is MNHNS, CDR2 SASEGT, per germline. This CDR3 has 13 residues.